This T cell receptor (beta chain) was identified in a study of OX40 agonist ivuxolimab in advanced cancers. About the research overall: Patients with hepatocellular carcinoma, melanoma, renal cell or head and neck cancer made up the dose-escalation patients. Three dose-escalation patients had partial responses: one with hepatocellular carcinoma and two with cutaneous melanoma.

Blood specimens came from baseline, cycle 4 day 1, and cycle 7 day 1. This CDR3 is 16 amino acids long. Looked up from germline, CDR1 is MGHRA and CDR2 is YSYEKL. After removal of 7 bases from V and 7 bases from J, the junction contained 15 bases not matched to a gene. Clones were read by immunoSEQ multiplex PCR, and TCRdb kept only the in-frame ones, dropping some. Among around 19,000 clones listed, roughly 80% were seen once. The sample consisted of CD4+ or CD8+ T cells sorted from blood, taken in a trial of the OX40 agonist ivuxolimab. This TCR came from an adult with an advanced solid tumor such as melanoma, head and neck, liver or kidney cancer. V gene TRBV4-1 combines with J gene TRBJ1-5, with TRBD1 matching over 8 bases. DNA for the CDR3: TGCGCCAGCAACGCAAGCCCGACAGGGGAGTACCAGCCCCAGCATTTT. This sequence encodes CASNASPTGEYQPQHF.